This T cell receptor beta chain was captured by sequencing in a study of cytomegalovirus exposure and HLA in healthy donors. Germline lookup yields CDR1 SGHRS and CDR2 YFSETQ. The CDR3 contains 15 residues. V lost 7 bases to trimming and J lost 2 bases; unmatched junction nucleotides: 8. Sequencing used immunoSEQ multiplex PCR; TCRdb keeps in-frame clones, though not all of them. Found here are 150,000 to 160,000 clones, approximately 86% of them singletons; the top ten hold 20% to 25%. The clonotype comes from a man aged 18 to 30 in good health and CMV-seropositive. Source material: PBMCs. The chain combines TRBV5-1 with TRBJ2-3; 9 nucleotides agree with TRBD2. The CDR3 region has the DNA TGCGCCAGCGGAATAGCGGGAGTTTTCACAGATACGCAGTATTTT. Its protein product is CASGIAGVFTDTQYF.